This is a list of T cell receptor beta chains from one sample in a study of blood T cell repertoires in COVID-19. Assay: immunoSEQ multiplex PCR; the TCRdb copy retains only in-frame clones and omits some. The sample gives about 130,000 clones, 65% to 85% of which show up once; about 18% is in the top ten. The sample taken for sequencing was peripheral blood. The receptors come from a woman older than 75 with acute or convalescent COVID-19. Both conserved end residues are trimmed from each CDR3. The order of the fields is J gene, V gene, CDR3 protein.

TRBJ1-2,TRBV5-6,ASSFRTERFGYT
TRBJ2-5,TRBV9,ASSETDSQETQY
TRBJ1-4,TRBV4-3,ASSRDRGEKLF
TRBJ2-2,TRBV27,ASSPRGQGITGELF
TRBJ1-1,TRBV9,ASSAQGLGTEAF
TRBJ2-7,TRBV7-2,ASSDGLISYEQY
TRBJ2-1,TRBV9,ASSVAPGGSGGRDEQF
TRBJ1-1,TRBV6-5,ASSSLDRGAF
TRBJ2-2,TRBV2,ASSLTGSDTGELF
TRBJ1-1,TRBV5-5,ASSLVQLNTEAF
TRBJ1-5,TRBV7-2,ASSFRQDQPQH
TRBJ2-2,TRBV19,ACSFACGGARANTGELF
TRBJ2-5,TRBV13,ASSAGLEYQETQY
TRBJ1-6,TRBV18,ASSPGQGQNSPLH
TRBJ1-2,TRBV5-1,ASRAGGRDGYT
TRBJ2-1,TRBV28,ASQIPKLGEQF
TRBJ2-1,TRBV19,ATPLPRERFEQF
TRBJ1-1,TRBV7-2,ASSLLTNTEAF
TRBJ1-2,TRBV3-1/TRBV3-2,ASSQGDRAQNYGYT
TRBJ1-2,TRBV30,AWSFGETYGYT
TRBJ1-6,TRBV6-5,ASSSARGYNSPLH
TRBJ2-4,TRBV5-5,ASSLAGGADIQY
TRBJ2-5,TRBV5-1,ASSSELETQY
TRBJ1-1,TRBV29-1,SVGYQGMSEAF
TRBJ2-5,TRBV6-5,ASSYGAGGSGETQY
TRBJ1-1,TRBV19,ASSPRFVGGSQAF
TRBJ2-2,TRBV30,AWTEGTGELF
TRBJ2-3,TRBV19,ASSVLRQGAVGLPDTQY
TRBJ1-5,TRBV12-3/TRBV12-4,ASSLGSNQPQH
TRBJ2-5,TRBV25-1,ASSEPGDRKTQY
TRBJ2-1,TRBV30,AWSVRGLYNEQF
TRBJ2-3,TRBV9,ASSTRTSGGPDTQY
TRBJ2-7,TRBV6-5,ASSDSGTGSYEQY
TRBJ1-1,TRBV19,ASSPRDRVNTEAF
TRBJ1-1,TRBV19,ATSPGPRGTEAF
TRBJ1-1,TRBV5-5,ASSLGAMNTEAF
TRBJ2-1,TRBV7-9,ASSLDRDNEQF
TRBJ2-1,TRBV27,ASSLSGAGGEQF
TRBJ1-3,TRBV21-1,ASIKGTVGRNGNTIY
TRBJ1-1,TRBV5-1,ASSFSTGMNTEAF
TRBJ2-5,TRBV10-3,AIRGLGETQY
TRBJ1-5,TRBV6-2/TRBV6-3,ASSLRPRGGTLSNQPQH
TRBJ2-1,TRBV19,ASSIQYYNEQF
TRBJ2-2,TRBV27,ASSSWTSGTGELF
TRBJ2-7,TRBV5-6,ASSLAGKFGGYEQY